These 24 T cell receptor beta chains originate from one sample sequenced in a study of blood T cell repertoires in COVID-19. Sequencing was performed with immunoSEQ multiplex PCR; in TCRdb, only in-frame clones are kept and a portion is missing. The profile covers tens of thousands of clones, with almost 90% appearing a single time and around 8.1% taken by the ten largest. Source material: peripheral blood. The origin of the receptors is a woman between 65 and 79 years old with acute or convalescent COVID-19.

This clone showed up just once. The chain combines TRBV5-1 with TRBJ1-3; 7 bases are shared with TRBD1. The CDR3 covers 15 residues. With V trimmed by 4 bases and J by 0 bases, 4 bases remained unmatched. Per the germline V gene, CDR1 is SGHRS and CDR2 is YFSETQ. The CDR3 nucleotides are TGCGCCAGCAGCAGGGACAGTTTCTCTGGAAACACCATATATTTT. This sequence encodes CASSRDSFSGNTIYF.

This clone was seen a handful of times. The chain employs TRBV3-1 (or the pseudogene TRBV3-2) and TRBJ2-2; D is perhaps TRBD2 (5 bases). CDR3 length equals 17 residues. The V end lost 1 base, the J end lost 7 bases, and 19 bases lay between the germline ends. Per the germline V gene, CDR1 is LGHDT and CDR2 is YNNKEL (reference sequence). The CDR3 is CASSQGFSALRGGELFF. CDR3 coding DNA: TGTGCCAGCAGCCAAGGGTTTAGCGCTCTTCGGGGCGGGGAGCTGTTTTTT.

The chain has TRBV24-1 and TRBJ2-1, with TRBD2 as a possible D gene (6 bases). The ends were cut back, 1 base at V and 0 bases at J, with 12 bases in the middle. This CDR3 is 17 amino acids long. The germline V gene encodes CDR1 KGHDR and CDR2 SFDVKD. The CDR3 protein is CATSDFTGTSSYNEQFF. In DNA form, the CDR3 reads TGTGCCACCAGTGATTTCACCGGGACTTCCTCCTACAATGAGCAGTTCTTC.

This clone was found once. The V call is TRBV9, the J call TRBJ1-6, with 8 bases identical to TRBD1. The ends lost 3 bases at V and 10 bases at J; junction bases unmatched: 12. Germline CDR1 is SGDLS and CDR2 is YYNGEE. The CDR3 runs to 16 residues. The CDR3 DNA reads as TGTGCCAGCAGCGCGACGACGACAGGGGCTGGATCACCCCTCCACTTT. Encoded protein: CASSATTTGAGSPLHF.

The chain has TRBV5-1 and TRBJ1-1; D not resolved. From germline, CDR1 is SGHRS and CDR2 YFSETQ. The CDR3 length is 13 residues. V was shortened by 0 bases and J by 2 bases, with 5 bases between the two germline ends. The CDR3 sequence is CASSLESNTEAFF. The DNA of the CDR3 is TGCGCCAGCAGCTTGGAATCAAACACTGAAGCTTTCTTT.

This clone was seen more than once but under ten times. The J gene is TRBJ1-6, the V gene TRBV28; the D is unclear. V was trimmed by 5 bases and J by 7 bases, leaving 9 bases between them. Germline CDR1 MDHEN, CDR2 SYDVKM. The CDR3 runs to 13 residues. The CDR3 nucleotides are TGTGCCAGCAGTCTAGTTGGCAATTCACCCCTCCACTTT. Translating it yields CASSLVGNSPLHF.

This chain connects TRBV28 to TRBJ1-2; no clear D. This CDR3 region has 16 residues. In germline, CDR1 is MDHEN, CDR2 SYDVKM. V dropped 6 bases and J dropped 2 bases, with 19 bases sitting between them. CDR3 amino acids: CASRIPLKQRNYGYTF. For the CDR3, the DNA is TGTGCCAGCAGGATACCCCTAAAGCAGAGGAACTATGGCTACACCTTC.

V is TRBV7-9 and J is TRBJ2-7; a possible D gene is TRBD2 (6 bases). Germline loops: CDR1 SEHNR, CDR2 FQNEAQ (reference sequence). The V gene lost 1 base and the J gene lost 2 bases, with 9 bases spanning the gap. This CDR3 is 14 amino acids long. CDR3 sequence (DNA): TGTGCCAGCAGCTTAGGGACTACGGCCTACGAGCAGTACTTC. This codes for CASSLGTTAYEQYF. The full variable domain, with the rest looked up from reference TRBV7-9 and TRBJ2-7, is DTGVSQNPRHKITKRGQNVTFRCDPISEHNRLYWYRQTLGQGPEFLTYFQNEAQLEKSRLLSDRFSAERPKGSFSTLEIQRTEQGDSAMYLCASSLGTTAYEQYFGPGTRLTVT.

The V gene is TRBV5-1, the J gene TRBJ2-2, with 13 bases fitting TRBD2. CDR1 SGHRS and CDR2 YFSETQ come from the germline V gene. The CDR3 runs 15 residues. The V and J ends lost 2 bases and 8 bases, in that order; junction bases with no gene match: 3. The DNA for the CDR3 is TGCGCCAGCAGCTTAGGACTAGCGGGAGAAGGGGAGCTGTTTTTT. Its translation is CASSLGLAGEGELFF.

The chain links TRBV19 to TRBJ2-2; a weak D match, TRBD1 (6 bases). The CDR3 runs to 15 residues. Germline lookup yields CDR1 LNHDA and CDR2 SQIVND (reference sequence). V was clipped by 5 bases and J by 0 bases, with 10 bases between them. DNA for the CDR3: TGTGCCAGTAGTCCAGGACAGCCGAACACCGGGGAGCTGTTTTTT. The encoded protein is CASSPGQPNTGELFF.

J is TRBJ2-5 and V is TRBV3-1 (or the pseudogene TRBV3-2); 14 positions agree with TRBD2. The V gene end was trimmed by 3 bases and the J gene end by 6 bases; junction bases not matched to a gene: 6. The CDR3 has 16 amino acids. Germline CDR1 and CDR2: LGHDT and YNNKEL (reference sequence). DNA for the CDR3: TGTGCCAGCAGCCAGACTAGCGGGAGGGCCTGGAAGACCCAGTACTTC. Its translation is CASSQTSGRAWKTQYF.

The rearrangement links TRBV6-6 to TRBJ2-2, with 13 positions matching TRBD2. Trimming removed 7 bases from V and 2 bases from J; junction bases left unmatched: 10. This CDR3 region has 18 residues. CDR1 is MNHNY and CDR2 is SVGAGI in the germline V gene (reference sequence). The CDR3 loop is CASTRSGLAGVNTGELFF. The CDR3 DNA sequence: TGTGCCAGCACTCGCTCCGGACTAGCGGGAGTTAACACCGGGGAGCTGTTTTTT.

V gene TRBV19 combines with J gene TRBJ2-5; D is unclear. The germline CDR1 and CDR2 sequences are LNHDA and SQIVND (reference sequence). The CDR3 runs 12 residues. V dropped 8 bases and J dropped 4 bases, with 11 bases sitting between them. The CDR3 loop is CASGPRGETQYF. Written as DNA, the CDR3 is TGTGCCAGTGGGCCCCGTGGAGAGACCCAGTACTTC.

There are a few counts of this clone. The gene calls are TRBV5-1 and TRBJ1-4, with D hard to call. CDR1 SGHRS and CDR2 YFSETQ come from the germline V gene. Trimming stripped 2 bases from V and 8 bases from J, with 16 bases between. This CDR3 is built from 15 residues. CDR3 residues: CASSFGVAEVEKLFF. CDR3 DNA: TGCGCCAGCAGCTTTGGAGTGGCCGAAGTGGAAAAACTGTTTTTT.

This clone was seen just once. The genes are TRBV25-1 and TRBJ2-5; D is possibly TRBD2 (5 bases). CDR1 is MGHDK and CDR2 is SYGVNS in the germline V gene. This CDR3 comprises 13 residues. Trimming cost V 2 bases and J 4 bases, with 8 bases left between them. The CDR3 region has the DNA TGTGCCAGCAGTGAACGGGGTAGAGAGACCCAGTACTTC. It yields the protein CASSERGRETQYF.

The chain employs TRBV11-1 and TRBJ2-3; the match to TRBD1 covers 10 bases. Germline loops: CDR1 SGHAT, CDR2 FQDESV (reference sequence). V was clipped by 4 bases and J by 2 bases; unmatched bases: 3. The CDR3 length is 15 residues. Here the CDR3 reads CASSSGQGITDTQYF. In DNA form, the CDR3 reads TGTGCCAGCAGCTCGGGACAGGGGATCACAGATACGCAGTATTTT.

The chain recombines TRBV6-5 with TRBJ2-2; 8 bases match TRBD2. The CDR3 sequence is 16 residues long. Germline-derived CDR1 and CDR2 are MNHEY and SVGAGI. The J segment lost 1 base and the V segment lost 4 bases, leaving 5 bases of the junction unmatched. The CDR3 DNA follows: TGTGCCAGCAGTTCGGAACGGGAGGGGAACACCGGGGAGCTGTTTTTT. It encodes CASSSEREGNTGELFF.

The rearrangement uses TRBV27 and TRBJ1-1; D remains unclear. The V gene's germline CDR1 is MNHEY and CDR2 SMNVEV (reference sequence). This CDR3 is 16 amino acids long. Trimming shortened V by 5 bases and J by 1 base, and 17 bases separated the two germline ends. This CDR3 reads CASSQGIRLGNTEAFF. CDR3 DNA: TGTGCCAGCAGTCAAGGTATTCGACTAGGGAACACTGAAGCTTTCTTT.

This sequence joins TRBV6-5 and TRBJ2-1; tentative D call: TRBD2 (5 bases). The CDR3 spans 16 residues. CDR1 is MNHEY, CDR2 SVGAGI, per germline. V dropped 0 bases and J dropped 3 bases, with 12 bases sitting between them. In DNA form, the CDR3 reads TGTGCCAGCAGTTACTCGGGCTCACGGGACTACAATGAGCAGTTCTTC. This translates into CASSYSGSRDYNEQFF.

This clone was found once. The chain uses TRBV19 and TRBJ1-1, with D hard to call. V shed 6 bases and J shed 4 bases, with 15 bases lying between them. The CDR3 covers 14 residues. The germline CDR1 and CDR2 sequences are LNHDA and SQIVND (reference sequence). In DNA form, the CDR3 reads TGTGCCAGTAGGGAGGATTCTCACTCCACTGAAGCTTTCTTT. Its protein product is CASREDSHSTEAFF.

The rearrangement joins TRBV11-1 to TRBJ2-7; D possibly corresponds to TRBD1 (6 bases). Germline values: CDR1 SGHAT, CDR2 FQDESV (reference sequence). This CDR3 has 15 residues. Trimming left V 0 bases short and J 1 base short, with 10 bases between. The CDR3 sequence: CASSLALDSSYEQYF. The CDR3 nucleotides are TGTGCCAGCAGCTTAGCCCTGGACAGTTCCTACGAGCAGTACTTC. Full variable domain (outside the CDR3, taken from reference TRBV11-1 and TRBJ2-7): EAEVAQSPRYKITEKSQAVAFWCDPISGHATLYWYRQILGQGPELLVQFQDESVVDDSQLPKDRFSAERLKGVDSTLKIQPAELGDSAMYLCASSLALDSSYEQYFGPGTRLTVT.

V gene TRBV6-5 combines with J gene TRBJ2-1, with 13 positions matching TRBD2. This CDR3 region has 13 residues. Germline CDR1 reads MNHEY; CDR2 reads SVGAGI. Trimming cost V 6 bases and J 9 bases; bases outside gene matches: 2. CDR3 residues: CASSRTSGGEQFF. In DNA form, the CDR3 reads TGTGCCAGCAGCCGGACTAGCGGGGGTGAGCAGTTCTTC.

CDR3 sequence (DNA): TGTGCCACCAGCAGAGATCACACAGGGGCGGTTGGAAACATTCAGTACTTC. Translation: CATSRDHTGAVGNIQYF. This rearrangement joins TRBV15 to TRBJ2-4; TRBD1 matches at 7 bases. CDR3 size: 17 residues. The V gene's germline CDR1 is LNHNV and CDR2 YYDKDF (reference sequence). The trim removed 0 bases at V and 6 bases at J, leaving 11 bases unmatched.

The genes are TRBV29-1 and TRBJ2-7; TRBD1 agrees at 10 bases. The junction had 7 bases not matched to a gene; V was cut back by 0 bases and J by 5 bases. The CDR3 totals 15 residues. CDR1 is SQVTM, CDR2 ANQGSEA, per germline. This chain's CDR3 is CSVEEGGQGFHEQYF. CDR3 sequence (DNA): TGCAGCGTTGAAGAAGGGGGACAGGGGTTCCACGAGCAGTACTTC.